The clone carrying this T cell receptor (beta chain) showed up many times. The antigen remains unidentified. Time point specified: patch test 3, about 24 weeks after DPC sensitization. Noted treatment: therapeutic diphenylcyclopropenone sensitization with weekly scalp DPC. TCRdb re-derived calls from the RACE reads in MiXCR, one entry per CDR3 protein. The sample has 180,000 or so distinct CDR3 sequences, more than 20% seen once; the top ten hold 2% to 2.5%. V was pared by 3 bases and J by 5 bases, with 6 bases of the junction left unmatched. Germline values: CDR1 LGHNA, CDR2 YSLEER. The CDR3 runs 14 residues. The data originate from a study of human T cells and chemical hapten exposure. Looking at the study overall: The sensitizer, 2% DPC, was used on 2 cm by 2 cm of upper inner arm skin. Slight volume differences across pooled libraries mainly accounted for varying per-sample TCR yields. General study results and limits: Those TCRs sitting above 1 in 1000 frequency stayed the same with DPC sensitization. Because all patients had alopecia, their immune responses might differ from healthy ones.

This rearrangement joins TRBV4-3 to TRBJ1-1, with 7 bases that match TRBD1. The TCR comes from a woman between 40 and 55 years old with alopecia areata. Some clones in this sample may be carry-over from other donors' samples. This material consisted of whole blood, taken in connection with sensitization to the hapten diphenylcyclopropenone (DPC). The CDR3 DNA follows: TGCGCCAGCAGCCACAGACAGGGTTTTACTGAAGCTTTCTTT. Its translation: CASSHRQGFTEAFF.